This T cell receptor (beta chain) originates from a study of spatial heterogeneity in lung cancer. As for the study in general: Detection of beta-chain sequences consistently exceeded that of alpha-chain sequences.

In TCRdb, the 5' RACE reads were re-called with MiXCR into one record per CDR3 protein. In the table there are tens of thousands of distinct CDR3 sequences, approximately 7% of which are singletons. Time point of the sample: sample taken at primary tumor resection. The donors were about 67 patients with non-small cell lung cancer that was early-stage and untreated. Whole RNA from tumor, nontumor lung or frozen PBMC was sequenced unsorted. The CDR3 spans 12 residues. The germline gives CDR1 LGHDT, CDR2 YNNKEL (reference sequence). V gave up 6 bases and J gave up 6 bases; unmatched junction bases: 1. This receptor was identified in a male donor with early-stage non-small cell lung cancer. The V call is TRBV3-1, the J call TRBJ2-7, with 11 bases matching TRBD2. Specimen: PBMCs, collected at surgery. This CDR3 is CASSGLAGEQYF. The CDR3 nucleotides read TGTGCCAGCAGTGGACTAGCGGGCGAGCAGTACTTC.